The 19 T cell receptor beta chains below come from one sample, sequenced in a study of T cells expressing NK-cell markers (TCRdb year 2020). Library preparation was by 5' RACE. Sequencing relied on an Illumina HiSeq 2000. TCRdb reprocessed the reads and assigns one entry to each CDR3 protein sequence, leaving out DNA. The sample table gives 250,000 to 300,000 distinct CDR3 sequences. The ten most abundant clones make up 0.39% of the sample. Sequences were obtained from blood T cells: a sorted CD56 or NKG2C T cell subset, CD4+ or CD8+ T cells, or bulk PBMC T cells (not recorded which). Every receptor here comes from a man between 18 and 29 years old in good health. Donor details come from another sample of the same person, matched by shared clones.

The chain uses TRBV15 and TRBJ1-5. Germline V gene sequence: CDR1 LNHNV, CDR2 YYDKDF (reference sequence). The CDR3 runs 15 residues. CDR3 amino acids: CATRVGGRIDQPQHF.

This chain joins TRBV12-3 or TRBV12-4 and TRBJ1-4; TCRdb's D gene call, TRBD1, goes unchecked for lack of DNA. The CDR3 is 13 residues long. Here the CDR3 reads CASSRQGTVKLFF.

The J gene is TRBJ2-5, the V gene TRBV29-1; the TRBD1 assignment by TCRdb is unverifiable without DNA. The CDR3 is 14 amino acids. Germline V gene lookup returns CDR1 SQVTM and CDR2 ANQGSEA. CDR3 sequence reads: CSVLGGTGEETQYF. The full variable domain, completed using reference TRBV29-1 and TRBJ2-5, is SAVISQKPSRDICQRGTSLTIQCQVDSQVTMMFWYRQQPGQSLTLIATANQGSEATYESGFVIDKFPISRPNLTFSTLTVSNMSPEDSSIYLCSVLGGTGEETQYFGPGTRLLVL.

The rearrangement links TRBV18 to TRBJ1-1. This CDR3 has 16 amino acids. Germline V lookup: CDR1 KGHSH, CDR2 LQKENI. The CDR3 sequence: CASSPGVSTMNTEAFF.

The rearrangement joins TRBV5-5 to TRBJ2-2. CDR1 is SGHKS, CDR2 YYEKEE, per germline (reference sequence). The CDR3 has 15 residues. The CDR3 spells CASSLVVSLTGELFF.

The J gene is TRBJ1-1, the V gene TRBV12-3 or TRBV12-4. The CDR3 is 11 residues long. The CDR3 sequence is CASSFGTEAFF.

CDR3: CAIRSDMNTEAFF. The chain combines TRBV10-3 with TRBJ1-1. Per germline, CDR1 ENHRY and CDR2 SYGVKD. The CDR3 contains 13 residues.

The rearrangement links TRBV6-2 or TRBV6-3 to TRBJ1-1; without DNA, the TCRdb call of TRBD1 cannot be checked. Germline CDR1 MNHEY, CDR2 SVGEGT. The CDR3 runs to 13 residues. The CDR3 loop reads CASSYDRPYEAFF.

This chain joins TRBV2 and TRBJ2-1. The V gene's germline CDR1 is SNHLY and CDR2 FYNNEI. The CDR3 sequence is 14 residues long. CDR3 sequence: CASRSGTTYNEQFF.

The chain employs TRBV3-1 and TRBJ2-1; the D call of TRBD1 rests on TCRdb alone, since no DNA is present to check it. The CDR3 spans 13 residues. CDR1 is LGHDT, CDR2 YNNKEL, per germline (reference sequence). The CDR3 loop is CASRTGNDNEQFF.

The rearrangement joins TRBV30 to TRBJ1-2; TCRdb outputs TRBD1, but without DNA this stays unchecked. The CDR3 spans 16 residues. Germline CDR1 reads GTSNPN; CDR2 reads SVGIG (reference sequence). The chain's CDR3 is CAWSGTDIRDFYGYTF.

The chain recombines TRBV6-5 with TRBJ2-7; without DNA, the TCRdb call of TRBD1 cannot be checked. In germline, CDR1 is MNHEY, CDR2 SVGAGI. The CDR3 sequence is 14 residues long. CDR3 sequence reads: CASSLQGGLSEQYF.

The chain combines TRBV11-2 with TRBJ2-5; TCRdb's assignment of TRBD1 cannot be checked, as there is no DNA. Germline CDR1 is SGHAT and CDR2 is FQNNGV. CDR3 size: 14 residues. The CDR3 reads CASSLRGKQETQYF. Together with reference TRBV11-2 and TRBJ2-5, the CDR3 gives the full variable domain: EAGVAQSPRYKIIEKRQSVAFWCNPISGHATLYWYQQILGQGPKLLIQFQNNGVVDDSQLPKDRFSAERLKGVDSTLKIQPAKLEDSAVYLCASSLRGKQETQYFGPGTRLLVL.

This rearrangement joins TRBV5-6 to TRBJ2-1; without DNA, the TCRdb call of TRBD2 cannot be checked. CDR1 is SGHDT, CDR2 YYEEEE, per germline. The CDR3 runs to 17 residues. This chain's CDR3 is CASSARSGTRGSDEQFF.

The gene calls are TRBV5-2 and TRBJ2-6. TRBV5-2 is an annotated pseudogene. The CDR3 consists of 22 residues. The CDR3 here is CASTLNPNDVTGVTSGANVLTF.

This chain uses TRBV7-2 with TRBJ1-1. There are 14 residues in the CDR3. Looked up from germline, CDR1 is SGHTA and CDR2 is FQGNSA. This CDR3 reads CASSLGGVRTEAFF. The entire variable domain, with the rest obtained from reference TRBV7-2 and TRBJ1-1, is as follows: GAGVSQSPSNKVTEKGKDVELRCDPISGHTALYWYRQSLGQGLEFLIYFQGNSAPDKSGLPSDRFSAERTGGSVSTLTIQRTQQEDSAVYLCASSLGGVRTEAFFGQGTRLTVV.

This chain uses TRBV6-5 with TRBJ2-2; lacking DNA, the TRBD2 call made by TCRdb goes unchecked. CDR3 size: 14 residues. Germline values: CDR1 MNHEY, CDR2 SVGAGI. The chain's CDR3 is CASRPTSDYGELFF.

The rearrangement joins TRBV20-1 to TRBJ2-7; TCRdb lists TRBD1, though no DNA is available to test this call. The CDR3 loop spans 14 amino acids. Germline CDR1 DFQATT, CDR2 SNEGSKA (reference sequence). CDR3: CSAQGGKDPYEQYF.

The CDR3 protein is CASSDPGQANQPQHF. The chain has TRBV10-2 and TRBJ1-5; without DNA, the TCRdb call of TRBD1 cannot be checked. The CDR3 extends over 15 amino acids. Germline CDR1 is WSHSY and CDR2 is SAAADI.